Presented here are 10 T cell receptor beta chains from one specimen sequenced in a study of CD8+ T cells in alopecia areata. RNA was isolated and reverse transcribed to cDNA, the sequencing template. Method: immunoSEQ multiplex PCR; TCRdb's copy keeps in-frame clones and lacks some. The sample has 150,000 to 250,000 clones, about three fifths seen once. Stated treatment: oral pan-JAK inhibitor, 5-10 mg twice daily. The sample here was CD4+ T cells sorted from blood, taken at week 4, from a patient treated with tofacitinib. These receptors were taken from a human donor with alopecia areata.

The rearrangement uses TRBV30 and TRBJ2-5, with 7 positions matching TRBD1. The CDR3 extends over 14 amino acids. Germline CDR1 is GTSNPN and CDR2 is SVGIG (reference sequence). Unmatched junction bases numbered 5, after V lost 2 bases and J lost 2 bases. The CDR3 region has the DNA TGTGCCTGGAGTCTTCTGACAGGGCAAGAGACCCAGTACTTC. Translating it yields CAWSLLTGQETQYF.

J is TRBJ2-1 and V is TRBV25-1; D uncertain. Trimming shortened V by 4 bases and J by 4 bases, and 11 bases separated the two germline ends. This CDR3 comprises 14 residues. Germline lookup yields CDR1 MGHDK and CDR2 SYGVNS. This CDR3 reads CASSAHQVYNEQFF. For the CDR3, the DNA is TGTGCCAGCAGTGCTCATCAGGTTTACAATGAGCAGTTCTTC.

This chain joins TRBV5-1 and TRBJ2-4, with TRBD2 matching 13 bases. Per germline, CDR1 SGHRS and CDR2 YFSETQ. V was pared by 4 bases and J by 0 bases, with 13 bases of the junction left unmatched. The CDR3 length is 20 residues. CDR3 bases: TGCGCCAGCAGCCTCCCTCTGGGACTAGCGGGGAGGCCAGCCAAAAACATTCAGTACTTC. It yields the protein CASSLPLGLAGRPAKNIQYF.

V is TRBV4-1 and J is TRBJ2-7, with 11 bases lining up with TRBD2. The V segment lost 8 bases and the J segment 0 bases; nucleotides outside the gene matches: 12. The CDR3 is made up of 17 amino acids. Germline loops: CDR1 MGHRA, CDR2 YSYEKL. As DNA, the CDR3 is TGCGCCAGCTCTCGAGCCCCTAGCGGGGGGCCCTCCTACGAGCAGTACTTC. The encoded protein is CASSRAPSGGPSYEQYF.

This rearrangement joins TRBV10-3 to TRBJ2-2; D unclear. V dropped 1 base and J dropped 5 bases, with 2 bases sitting between them. The germline V gene has CDR1 ENHRY and CDR2 SYGVKD. This CDR3 is built from 12 residues. CDR3 DNA: TGTGCCATCAGTGAGTGGACCGGGGAGCTGTTTTTT. This translates into CAISEWTGELFF.

This clone appeared a single time. V and J are TRBV15 and TRBJ1-4, with D possibly being TRBD1 (5 bases). Looked up from germline, CDR1 is LNHNV and CDR2 is YYDKDF (reference sequence). Trimming took 4 bases from V and 10 from J, leaving 19 bases between them. The CDR3 consists of 15 residues. The CDR3 loop is CATSTYGTERGKLFF. The CDR3 DNA sequence: TGTGCCACCAGCACTTACGGGACCGAGAGAGGAAAACTGTTTTTT. Based on the CDR3 plus reference TRBV15 and TRBJ1-4, the full variable domain is DAMVIQNPRYQVTQFGKPVTLSCSQTLNHNVMYWYQQKSSQAPKLLFHYYDKDFNNEADTPDNFQSRRPNTSFCFLDIRSPGLGDTAMYLCATSTYGTERGKLFFGSGTQLSVL.

The rearrangement links TRBV2 to TRBJ1-1; no firm D call. Trimming cost V 1 base and J 1 base, with 4 bases left between them. Germline V gene lookup returns CDR1 SNHLY and CDR2 FYNNEI. This CDR3 comprises 13 residues. CDR3 DNA: TGTGCCAGCAGTGAAGTCGCGAACACTGAAGCTTTCTTT. Its translation is CASSEVANTEAFF.

The rearrangement links TRBV30 to TRBJ1-1; D is ambiguous. In germline, CDR1 is GTSNPN, CDR2 SVGIG (reference sequence). Between the trimmed V and J ends, which lost 1 base and 10 bases, there was a span of 19 bases. The CDR3 has 14 residues. The CDR3 protein is CAWSARAQNARAFF. DNA of the CDR3: TGTGCCTGGAGTGCACGCGCCCAAAATGCTCGAGCTTTCTTT.

V is TRBV30 and J is TRBJ1-5, with D possibly TRBD1 on 5 matching bases. The V end lost 4 bases, the J end lost 3 bases, and 13 bases lay between the germline ends. This CDR3 has 14 residues. Germline assignment: CDR1 GTSNPN and CDR2 SVGIG (reference sequence). CDR3: CAWTLSGLNQPQHF. The DNA for the CDR3 is TGTGCCTGGACCCTCTCGGGGCTCAATCAGCCCCAGCATTTT.

V usage is TRBV2 and J usage is TRBJ2-3; a weak D match, TRBD1 (6 bases). The CDR3 consists of 15 residues. The ends were cut back, 4 bases at V and 2 bases at J, with 13 bases in the middle. Germline loops: CDR1 SNHLY, CDR2 FYNNEI. The chain's CDR3 is CASSGLGATTDTQYF. As DNA, the CDR3 is TGTGCCAGCAGTGGGCTGGGGGCGACCACAGATACGCAGTATTTT.